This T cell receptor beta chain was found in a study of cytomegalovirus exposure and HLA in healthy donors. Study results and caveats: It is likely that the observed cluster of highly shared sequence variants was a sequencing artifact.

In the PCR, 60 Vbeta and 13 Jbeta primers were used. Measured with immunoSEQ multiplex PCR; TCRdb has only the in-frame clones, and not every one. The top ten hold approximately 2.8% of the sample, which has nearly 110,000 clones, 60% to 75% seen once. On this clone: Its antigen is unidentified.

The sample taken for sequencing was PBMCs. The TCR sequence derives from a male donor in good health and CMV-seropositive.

The CDR3 spells CASSLGDTGNNEQFF. DNA for the CDR3: TGTGCCAGCAGTTTAGGGGACACAGGAAACAATGAGCAGTTCTTC. This chain connects TRBV28 to TRBJ2-1; D possibly corresponds to TRBD1 (6 bases). Trimming cost V 2 bases and J 5 bases, with 13 bases left between them. CDR3 length equals 15 residues. In germline, CDR1 is MDHEN, CDR2 SYDVKM.